Following are 9 T cell receptor beta chains from one sample sequenced in a study of PD-1 blockade in classical Hodgkin lymphoma. Relapse after autologous stem cell transplantation occurred in every patient, and brentuximab vedotin exposure varied. Repertoires were generated with immunoSEQ multiplex PCR, while TCRdb's copy carries only in-frame clones and drops some. The sample yields 57,000 or so clones, more than 70% seen once. This sample comprised peripheral blood mononuclear cells (PBMCs), obtained at baseline. The receptors stem from a human donor with classical Hodgkin lymphoma.

The chain links TRBV29-1 to TRBJ1-5; D is ambiguous. The germline gives CDR1 SQVTM, CDR2 ANQGSEA. The CDR3 loop spans 12 amino acids. The germline V and J ends were trimmed by 4 bases and 2 bases, with 6 bases remaining between them. In nucleotides, the CDR3 is TGCAGCGTTGGCGAAGGCAATCAGCCCCAGCATTTT. Its translation is CSVGEGNQPQHF.

J is TRBJ2-1 and V is TRBV11-2; TRBD2 agrees at 10 bases. Germline CDR1 is SGHAT and CDR2 is FQNNGV. The CDR3 is 14 residues long. V gave up 7 bases and J gave up 9 bases; unmatched junction bases: 9. CDR3 coding DNA: TGTGCCAGCACCGGGACTAGCGTCAACAGTGAGCAGTTCTTC. Protein sequence: CASTGTSVNSEQFF.

The chain couples TRBV5-6 to TRBJ1-5; D may be TRBD1 (5 bases). Trimming removed 0 bases from V and 0 bases from J, with 10 bases in between. This CDR3 region has 16 residues. The germline gives CDR1 SGHDT, CDR2 YYEEEE. The CDR3: CASSLGAGYSNQPQHF. As DNA, the CDR3 is TGTGCCAGCAGCTTGGGTGCAGGGTATAGCAATCAGCCCCAGCATTTT.

In its sample, this clone was seen once. The chain couples TRBV6-1 to TRBJ1-4; D gene ambiguous. The CDR3 length is 14 residues. Germline V gene data show CDR1 as MNHNS and CDR2 as SASEGT. The germline V and J ends were trimmed by 2 bases and 3 bases, with 7 bases remaining between them. The DNA of the CDR3 is TGTGCCAGCAGTGAATGGGGTGCTAATGAAAAACTGTTTTTT. It is translated as CASSEWGANEKLFF.

J is TRBJ1-1 and V is TRBV7-2; a possible D gene is TRBD1 (5 bases). The CDR3 runs 13 residues. Trimming took 3 bases from V and 7 from J, leaving 12 bases between them. Germline-derived CDR1 and CDR2 are SGHTA and FQGNSA. Written as DNA, the CDR3 is TGTGCCAGCAGCTTGGGGGTTAAGAGTGAAGCTTTCTTT. It is translated as CASSLGVKSEAFF.

With respect to this clone: One end of the junction does not line up with germline, which may come from a read error. The chain couples TRBV2 to TRBJ2-2; tentatively, D is TRBD1 (6 bases). The CDR3 is 16 amino acids. The germline V gene has CDR1 SNHLY and CDR2 FYNNEI. CDR3 sequence (DNA): TGTGCCAGCATTGAAGGACAGCGGCGGAGCACCGGGGAGCTGTTTTTT. Translated, it gives CASIEGQRRSTGELFF.

V gene TRBV2 combines with J gene TRBJ1-2; D may be TRBD1 (6 bases). The CDR3 consists of 12 residues. Trimming shortened V by 10 bases and J by 4 bases, and 13 bases separated the two germline ends. Per the germline V gene, CDR1 is SNHLY and CDR2 is FYNNEI. The CDR3 loop reads CAIGGGGYGYTF. The CDR3 nucleotides are TGTGCCATAGGGGGGGGAGGCTATGGCTACACCTTC.

This chain uses TRBV13 with TRBJ1-5; a weak D match, TRBD1 (5 bases). From germline, CDR1 is PRHDT and CDR2 FYEKMQ (reference sequence). The CDR3 length is 15 residues. The V gene lost 5 bases and the J gene lost 1 base, with 12 bases spanning the gap. The CDR3 spells CASSLGRASNQPQHF. CDR3 nucleotide sequence: TGTGCCAGCAGCCTCGGCAGGGCGAGCAATCAGCCCCAGCATTTT.

The chain carries TRBV5-1 and TRBJ2-5; the D is unclear. Trimming stripped 2 bases from V and 1 base from J, with 6 bases between. The CDR3 totals 13 residues. Germline V gene sequence: CDR1 SGHRS, CDR2 YFSETQ. CDR3 in amino acids: CASSFVPQETQYF. The CDR3 DNA is TGCGCCAGCAGCTTCGTCCCCCAAGAGACCCAGTACTTC.